This T cell receptor beta chain was sequenced during a study of regulatory T cells in long-lasting Graves disease. As to time point: newly diagnosed GD, antithyroid drugs for less than 3 months. After RNA was extracted from PBMCs, the TCR library was made from it. This clonotype was observed at least ten times. Library construction for TCR beta used iRepertoire HTBI primers and Arm-PCR of CDR3 regions. In the study's own analysis: The samples included roughly 62 TRBV and more than 12 TRBJ segments. TCRdb re-analysed the multiplex PCR reads in MiXCR, keeping a single row per CDR3 protein. Here the V and J calls rest on TCRdb's processing, not on the authors' analysis. The sample lists roughly 260,000 distinct CDR3 sequences, 15% to 20% occurring once. These data also featured in a second study, about T cells in Graves' hyperthyroidism and ophthalmopathy. That work adds: Median prediction lead before ophthalmopathy onset was 6.5 months with the model.

The receptor comes from a woman in her twenties or thirties with Graves disease. The source material was peripheral blood mononuclear cells (PBMCs), sampled at new diagnosis, from a patient treated with antithyroid drugs.

The CDR3, as DNA: TGTGCCAGCAGCCAGACTAGCGGGGGGCCGGGGGAGCAGTTCTTC. It encodes CASSQTSGGPGEQFF. V usage is TRBV2 and J usage is TRBJ2-1, with 13 bases matching TRBD2. The J segment lost 10 bases and the V segment lost 6 bases, leaving 9 bases of the junction unmatched. The CDR3 is made up of 15 amino acids. In germline, CDR1 is SNHLY, CDR2 FYNNEI. The full variable domain, with the rest looked up from reference TRBV2 and TRBJ2-1, is EPEVTQTPSHQVTQMGQEVILRCVPISNHLYFYWYRQILGQKVEFLVSFYNNEISEKSEIFDDQFSVERPDGSNFTLKIRSTKLEDSAMYFCASSQTSGGPGEQFFGPGTRLTVL.